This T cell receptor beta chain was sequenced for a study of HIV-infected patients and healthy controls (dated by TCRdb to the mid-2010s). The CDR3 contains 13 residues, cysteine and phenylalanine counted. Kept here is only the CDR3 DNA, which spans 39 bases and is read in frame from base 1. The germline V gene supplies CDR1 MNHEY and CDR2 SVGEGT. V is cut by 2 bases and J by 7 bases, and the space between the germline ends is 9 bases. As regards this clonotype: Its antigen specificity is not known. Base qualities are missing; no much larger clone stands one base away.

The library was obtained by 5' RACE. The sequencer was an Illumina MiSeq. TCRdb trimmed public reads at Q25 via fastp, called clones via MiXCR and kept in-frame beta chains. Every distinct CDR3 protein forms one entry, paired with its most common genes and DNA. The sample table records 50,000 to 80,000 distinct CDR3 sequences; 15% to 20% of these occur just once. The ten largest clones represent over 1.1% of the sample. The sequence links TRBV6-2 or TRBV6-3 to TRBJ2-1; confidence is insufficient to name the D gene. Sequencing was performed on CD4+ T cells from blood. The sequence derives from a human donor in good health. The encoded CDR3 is CASSYPQKNEQFF. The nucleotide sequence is TGTGCCAGCAGTTACCCCCAGAAGAATGAGCAGTTCTTC.